The rows below give T cell receptor beta chains drawn from one sample of a study of cytomegalovirus exposure and HLA in healthy donors. Sequenced by immunoSEQ multiplex PCR; TCRdb stores in-frame clones only, minus some. The data contain around 150,000 clones, roughly 80% of them singletons. The sample taken for sequencing was PBMCs. The receptors stem from a man aged 25 to 40 in good health and CMV-seropositive. CDR3s include the opening cysteine and the closing phenylalanine or tryptophan. D genes are given only for firm matches. A clone size is listed for some rows: how often the clone was seen (once, few, many), or a class if it is expanded.

CDR3 protein,CDR3 DNA,J gene,clone size,V gene,D gene
CASSPDTEAFF,TGTGCCAGCAGCCCCGACACTGAAGCTTTCTTT,TRBJ1-1,.,TRBV11-1,.
CASSPRLAGRVETQYF,TGTGCCAGCAGCCCCAGACTAGCGGGAAGGGTTGAGACCCAGTACTTC,TRBJ2-5,.,TRBV5-4,TRBD2
CASSQDQRGGTEAFF,TGTGCCAGCAGCCAAGATCAAAGGGGCGGCACTGAAGCTTTCTTT,TRBJ1-1,few,TRBV4-2,.
CASSSPLVGLYEQYF,TGTGCCAGCAGTTCTCCCCTAGTCGGTTTATACGAGCAGTACTTC,TRBJ2-7,.,TRBV27,.
CASSLGLAAGNEQFF,TGTGCCAGCAGCTTAGGACTAGCGGCGGGCAATGAGCAGTTCTTC,TRBJ2-1,.,TRBV11-3,TRBD2
CASSYSTIPRREKLFF,TGTGCCAGCAGTTACTCCACGATCCCTAGGAGGGAAAAACTGTTTTTT,TRBJ1-4,.,TRBV28,.
CASSISGTSVRKQYF,TGTGCCAGCAGCATCTCCGGGACTAGCGTTAGAAAGCAGTACTTC,TRBJ2-7,.,TRBV7-8,TRBD2
CAWNERGADTQYF,TGTGCCTGGAATGAGCGGGGGGCAGATACGCAGTATTTT,TRBJ2-3,.,TRBV30,TRBD2
CASSPGGLEQFF,TGTGCCAGCAGTCCTGGGGGCCTTGAGCAGTTCTTC,TRBJ2-1,.,TRBV28,.
CASSELAGGQEAQYF,TGTGCCAGCAGTGAACTAGCGGGGGGGCAAGAGGCCCAGTACTTC,TRBJ2-5,.,TRBV6-1,TRBD2
CASSPGPYNSPLHF,TGCGCCAGCAGCCCCGGTCCCTATAATTCACCCCTCCACTTT,TRBJ1-6,once,TRBV4-1,.
CASSLKAGTGRYEQYF,TGTGCCAGCAGTCTAAAAGCCGGGACAGGGCGATACGAGCAGTACTTC,TRBJ2-7,.,TRBV28,TRBD1
CASSPTGGTDTQYF,TGTGCCAGCAGCCCCACAGGGGGCACTGATACGCAGTATTTT,TRBJ2-3,.,TRBV7-9,TRBD1
CASRLAGGTDTQYF,TGTGCCAGCAGACTAGCGGGAGGGACAGATACGCAGTATTTT,TRBJ2-3,.,TRBV28,TRBD2
CASSLNPAVYGYTF,TGTGCCAGCAGTTTGAATCCGGCGGTTTATGGCTACACCTTC,TRBJ1-2,once,TRBV28,.
CASSILATDTQYF,TGTGCCAGTAGTATCCTAGCCACAGATACGCAGTATTTT,TRBJ2-3,.,TRBV19,.
CASSSTPFGQGNYGYTF,TGTGCCAGCAGCTCGACACCCTTCGGACAGGGGAACTATGGCTACACCTTC,TRBJ1-2,.,TRBV9,TRBD1
CASSPLPGQGGHREQFF,TGTGCCAGCAGTCCGCTACCCGGGCAGGGGGGACACAGGGAGCAGTTCTTC,TRBJ2-1,.,TRBV27,.
CAWSVLGGQTNQPQHF,TGTGCCTGGAGTGTACTAGGTGGGCAGACCAATCAGCCCCAGCATTTT,TRBJ1-5,.,TRBV30,.
CASSVGVLAGVTDTQYF,TGTGCCAGCAGCGTAGGGGTACTAGCGGGCGTCACAGATACGCAGTATTTT,TRBJ2-3,few,TRBV9,TRBD2
CASRHYTGGASGNTIYF,TGTGCCAGCAGGCACTATACAGGGGGCGCGAGTGGAAACACCATATATTTT,TRBJ1-3,.,TRBV5-6,TRBD1
CASSQGQGGYQETQYF,TGTGCCAGCAGCCAAGGACAGGGAGGGTACCAAGAGACCCAGTACTTC,TRBJ2-5,.,TRBV7-2,.